This T cell receptor (beta chain) came from a study of blood T cell repertoires in COVID-19. Study-wide background: Acute and convalescent COVID-19 specimens originated in the United States, Italy and Spain. From T cells, B-cell-depleted T cells, or PBMCs came the material, which was cDNA or gDNA.

Per the study methods: Cell counts per sample came from amplifying reference gene primers. The assay was immunoSEQ multiplex PCR, and TCRdb's table has in-frame clones only and misses some. V, J and clone size reflect that table, while D and trimming were determined from the DNA. Found here are fewer than 350,000 clones, approximately 88% of them singletons; the top ten hold about 9.8%. Germline V gives CDR1 MNHEY, CDR2 SMNVEV (reference sequence). The CDR3 length is 14 residues. After removal of 7 bases from V and 8 bases from J, the junction contained 9 bases not matched to a gene. The sequence was collected from a man aged 18 to 30 with active or convalescent COVID-19. The material sequenced was peripheral blood. This sequence joins TRBV27 and TRBJ1-4; 8 bases are a match to TRBD1. The CDR3 nucleotides are TGTGCCAGCAACCCGACAGGGGAAGGGGAAAAACTGTTTTTT. This translates into CASNPTGEGEKLFF.